This T cell receptor (beta chain) was identified during a study of T-cell memory formation after mild COVID-19. TCRdb reprocessed the 5' RACE reads via MiXCR and lists one record per CDR3 protein. The profile shows some 82,000 distinct CDR3 sequences, around 13% of them singletons. Broader study findings: A second wave expanding day 15 to 37 was CD4+-biased; contracting clones were balanced. CD4+ contracting clones were mainly CM and EM; CD8+ ones, EMRA. Some clones that responded were present in memory (sampled pre-infection), which suggests cross-reactive memory joined.

Many counts were recorded for this clonotype. Its antigen is unidentified. The CDR3 spans 17 residues. V shed 7 bases and J 1 base; nucleotides not matched to a gene: 12. Specimen: PBMCs or a T cell subset sorted from them (not recorded which). This chain links TRBV12-3 or TRBV12-4 with TRBJ2-4; 8 bases agree with TRBD1. The TCR was taken from a man younger than 35 who had mild COVID-19 (a few samples of this study predate the infection). Cell type and time point are not known. CDR3 sequence reads: CASKAPTGGNAKNIQYF. In nucleotides, the CDR3 is TGTGCCAGCAAGGCCCCCACAGGGGGTAACGCCAAAAACATTCAGTACTTC.